The 2 T cell receptor beta chains reported below all come from one sample, sequenced in a study of blood T cell repertoires in COVID-19. TCRdb's table, derived via immunoSEQ multiplex PCR, lists solely in-frame clones and lacks some. The table has some 50,000 clones, 85% to 90% seen once. Sequencing was carried out using peripheral blood. The receptor source for this set is a woman over 75 with COVID-19, enrolled during active disease.

The gene calls are TRBV7-9 and TRBJ2-2; D may be TRBD1 (6 bases). CDR1 and CDR2 (germline): SEHNR, FQNEAQ (reference sequence). This CDR3 is built from 15 residues. The V end lost 7 bases, the J end lost 0 bases, and 12 bases lay between the germline ends. The CDR3 protein is CASTRRTANTGELFF. The DNA for the CDR3 is TGTGCCAGCACCCGGAGGACAGCGAACACCGGGGAGCTGTTTTTT.

The gene calls are TRBV3-1 (or the pseudogene TRBV3-2) and TRBJ1-5; tentative D call: TRBD1 (5 bases). V was pared by 5 bases and J by 6 bases, with 11 bases between. Germline CDR1 reads LGHDT; CDR2 reads YNNKEL (reference sequence). This CDR3 has 13 amino acids. CDR3 sequence (DNA): TGTGCCAGCAGCATCGGGAGGGGTCAGCCCCAGCATTTT. It yields the protein CASSIGRGQPQHF.